The rows below give T cell receptor beta chains drawn from one sample of a study of blood T cell repertoires in COVID-19. The assay was immunoSEQ multiplex PCR, and TCRdb's table has in-frame clones only and misses some. The data hold tens of thousands of clones, with nearly 80% observed a single time. Sequences were obtained from peripheral blood. These receptor sequences come from a man between 65 and 85 years old with COVID-19, enrolled during active disease. Both conserved end residues are part of each CDR3. The order of the fields is D gene, J gene, V gene, clone size, CDR3 DNA, CDR3 protein. A D gene is named only where the DNA matches it firmly. Not every row has a clone size; where given, it reads once, few, many or a size class.

TRBD1 TRBJ1-5 TRBV6-2/TRBV6-3 - TGTGCCAGCAGTTACACCGGACAGGGAGGCTCGGGAAATCAGCCCCAGCATTTT CASSYTGQGGSGNQPQHF
- TRBJ2-7 TRBV7-2 - TGTGCCAGCAGCTTACAGTACGAGCAGTACTTC CASSLQYEQYF
TRBD1 TRBJ1-5 TRBV27 few TGTGCCAGCAGTTCCCTAAACAGGGGAAATCAGCCCCAGCATTTT CASSSLNRGNQPQHF
TRBD1 TRBJ1-2 TRBV7-9 few TGTGCCAGCAGCTTAGCGATGGACAGGAACTATGGCTACACCTTC CASSLAMDRNYGYTF
TRBD2 TRBJ2-3 TRBV14 - TGTGCCAGCACCCCTATCGGGCTAGCGGGGGACCATACGCAGTATTTT CASTPIGLAGDHTQYF
- TRBJ1-4 TRBV15 few TGTGCCACCAGCAGAGATGGGACAAGCGGTGAAAAACTGTTTTTT CATSRDGTSGEKLFF
TRBD1 TRBJ1-2 TRBV5-1 few TGCGCCAGCAGCCACCGGGACAGGTCAAAAGCTAACTATGGCTACACCTTC CASSHRDRSKANYGYTF
TRBD1 TRBJ2-7 TRBV25-1 - TGTGCCAGCAGTGAATACCATGGAGACAGGGTCCACGAGCAGTACTTC CASSEYHGDRVHEQYF
- TRBJ1-6 TRBV6-2/TRBV6-3 - TGTGCCAGCAGTTACTCGAGCGGGGAGAGGACACCCCTCCACTTT CASSYSSGERTPLHF
TRBD1 TRBJ2-5 TRBV19 - TGTGCCAGTAGTATATCCGGGACAGGGGGCTTGGAGACCCAGTACTTC CASSISGTGGLETQYF
- TRBJ1-1 TRBV11-3 - TGTGCCAGCAGCTTTTCCCCCGACAGGAACACTGAAGCTTTCTTT CASSFSPDRNTEAFF
TRBD2 TRBJ2-7 TRBV6-2/TRBV6-3 - TGTGCCAGCAGTAGCGGGGGGGGAGCGCTCTACGAGCAGTACTTC CASSSGGGALYEQYF
- TRBJ1-2 TRBV3-1/TRBV3-2 - TGTGCCAGCAGCCAAGATCGGAGGGTAGGTGCCCTCCTCTCCTATGGCTACACCTTC CASSQDRRVGALLSYGYTF
- TRBJ1-3 TRBV23-1 few TGCGCCAGCAGTCACGGGAACTCTGGAAACACCATATATTTT CASSHGNSGNTIYF
- TRBJ1-5 TRBV2 - TGTGCCAGCAGTCCTCGCTTCGGAGGCAATCAGCCCCAGCATTTT CASSPRFGGNQPQHF
- TRBJ1-4 TRBV19 - TGTGCCAGTAGTATCTTACACCTCTCAACTAATGAAAAACTGTTTTTT CASSILHLSTNEKLFF
TRBD2 TRBJ2-3 TRBV7-3 - TGTGCCAGCAGCCCACTAGCGGGGGGTGCAGATACGCAGTATTTT CASSPLAGGADTQYF
TRBD2 TRBJ2-5 TRBV5-1 - TGCGCCAGCAGCACAGGACTAGCGGGAGGAGAAGAGACCCAGTACTTC CASSTGLAGGEETQYF
TRBD1 TRBJ1-1 TRBV6-1 few TGTGCCAGCAGTGAAGCGCAAAGGGACAGGGGATTT CASSEAQRDRGF
- TRBJ1-5 TRBV18 - TGTGCCAGCTCACCTGGGACGGGAGAGAATCAGCCCCAGCATTTT CASSPGTGENQPQHF
- TRBJ1-2 TRBV30 - TGTGCCTGGAGCCTCAGAATCAACTATGGCTACACCTTC CAWSLRINYGYTF
- TRBJ2-1 TRBV18 - TGTGCCAGCTCACCGACTAGATTCCATGAGCAGTTCTTC CASSPTRFHEQFF
TRBD1 TRBJ1-6 TRBV4-2 - TGTGCCAGCAGCCCCACAGGGGGCGCACGGGGTACTTCACCCCTCCACTTT CASSPTGGARGTSPLHF
TRBD1 TRBJ1-2 TRBV27 - TGTGCCAGCAGTTTATCCCCCTCCGGGACAGGGGGCCTTCACTATGGCTACACCTTC CASSLSPSGTGGLHYGYTF
TRBD2 TRBJ2-1 TRBV6-6 - TGTGCCAGCAGTCGACGACTAGCGGGTTCCTACAATGAGCAGTTCTTC CASSRRLAGSYNEQFF
TRBD1 TRBJ1-2 TRBV19 - TGTGCCAGTACTTTTTCGACAGGGGGCCGCTACACCTTC CASTFSTGGRYTF
TRBD2 TRBJ2-7 TRBV4-2 - TGTGCCAGCAGCTTCCGGGGGACTAGTGATAACGAGCAGTACTTC CASSFRGTSDNEQYF
TRBD1 TRBJ1-1 TRBV5-1 - TGCGCCAGCAGCTTGCAGGGGGCAACCGGCACTGAAGCTTTCTTT CASSLQGATGTEAFF
- TRBJ2-7 TRBV7-2 - TGTGCCAGCAGCTTGGGGCAACTCTACGAGCAGTACTTC CASSLGQLYEQYF
TRBD1 TRBJ1-2 TRBV10-3 few TGTGCCATCACCGATATTGGACAGGGGATCAACTATGGCTACACCTTC CAITDIGQGINYGYTF
TRBD2 TRBJ2-7 TRBV4-1 - TGCGCCAGCAGCCAAGACTTCAGCGGGGGGGCGTACGAGCAGTACTTC CASSQDFSGGAYEQYF
- TRBJ2-7 TRBV4-2 - TGTGCCAGCAGCCAAGGGGCAGGGCGGACCTACGAGCAGTACTTC CASSQGAGRTYEQYF
TRBD1 TRBJ1-5 TRBV7-2 - TGTGCCAGCAGCATGACAGGGGAACAGCCCCAGCATTTT CASSMTGEQPQHF
TRBD2 TRBJ2-2 TRBV5-4 - TGTGCCAGCAGCTTGGACGGCGGGAGGGGCACCGGGGAGCTGTTTTTT CASSLDGGRGTGELFF
- TRBJ1-1 TRBV29-1 - TGCAGCGTTGAAGACGGGGGAAACACTGAAGCTTTCTTT CSVEDGGNTEAFF
TRBD1 TRBJ1-1 TRBV4-1 few TGCGCCAGCAGCCGCACCAAGGCCAGGGGGCTGTGGAACACTGAAGCTTTCTTT CASSRTKARGLWNTEAFF
TRBD2 TRBJ2-3 TRBV9 - TGTGCCAGCAGCGTAGCTGGGCTAGCGGGGGGCACAGATACGCAGTATTTT CASSVAGLAGGTDTQYF
TRBD1 TRBJ1-1 TRBV29-1 once TGCAGCGTTGGAGCCCAGGGGGCGGCGAGGGCTTTCTTT CSVGAQGAARAFF
TRBD1 TRBJ2-1 TRBV7-2 - TGTGCCAGCAGCTTCTCGGACAGGGGAGTCTTC CASSFSDRGVF
- TRBJ2-7 TRBV6-5 - TGTGCCAGCAGTTTAACGAGGAGAGTCCCCTACGAGCAGTACTTC CASSLTRRVPYEQYF
- TRBJ2-7 TRBV27 few TGTGCCAGCACTACCGGGACTGGGGTTGGGGAGCAGTACTTC CASTTGTGVGEQYF
- TRBJ2-7 TRBV11-2 - TGTGCCAGCAGCTTTTCGGCGGGCGGATACGAGCAGTACTTC CASSFSAGGYEQYF
- TRBJ2-1 TRBV11-2 - TGTGCCAGCAGCTGGGACTCTACATCCAATGAGCAGTTCTTC CASSWDSTSNEQFF
TRBD1 TRBJ1-1 TRBV5-8 few TGTGCCAGCAGCTTAGGCAGGGGGAAGCCCAAGGGTGCCGCTGAAGCTTTCTTT CASSLGRGKPKGAAEAFF
- TRBJ1-5 TRBV12-3/TRBV12-4 - TGTGCCAGCAGCCCTAGGGGTGAGCCCCAGCATTTT CASSPRGEPQHF
TRBD2 TRBJ2-2 TRBV19 - TGTGCCAGTAGTATGGCGGGACTAGCGGGAGGGCCGGGGAACACCGGGGAGCTGTTTTTT CASSMAGLAGGPGNTGELFF
TRBD2 TRBJ2-3 TRBV27 - TGTGCCAGCAGTTTATCGAGGATAGCGGGTTCCACAGATACGCAGTATTTT CASSLSRIAGSTDTQYF
TRBD1 TRBJ1-2 TRBV6-5 - TGTGCCAGCAGACCGGGACAGGGGAACTATGGCTACACCTTC CASRPGQGNYGYTF